The 22 T cell receptor beta chains below were found in one sample sequenced in a study of T cell repertoires in cytomegalovirus infection. From the reads, TCRdb called clonotypes with MiXCR, one entry per CDR3 protein. The sample has some 120,000 distinct CDR3 sequences; 25% to 35% are singletons. These receptors have no known antigen. Specimen: CD8+ T cells from cultured PBMCs, collected from culture after CMV antigen stimulation. The receptors were sampled from a human donor in good health (CMV status not recorded). Some clones in this sample may be carry-over from other donors' samples.

This clonotype came up a few times. The gene calls are TRBV7-9 and TRBJ2-1, with 9 positions matching TRBD2. Losses at the gene ends were 5 bases for V and 4 bases for J; bases not matched to a gene: 9. The CDR3 loop spans 16 amino acids. Germline assignment: CDR1 SEHNR and CDR2 FQNEAQ (reference sequence). The CDR3 region is CASSPSGTSSYNEQFF. CDR3 nucleotides: TGTGCCAGCAGCCCGTCCGGGACTAGCTCTTACAATGAGCAGTTCTTC.

This chain links TRBV2 with TRBJ2-7, with TRBD2 as a possible D gene (5 bases). Trimming took 2 bases from V and 2 from J, leaving 10 bases between them. CDR3 length: 14 amino acids. Germline loops: CDR1 SNHLY, CDR2 FYNNEI. The CDR3, as DNA: TGTGCCAGCAGTGAATTGGGAGAAGCCTACGAGCAGTACTTC. This codes for CASSELGEAYEQYF. The full variable domain, its missing parts supplied by reference TRBV2 and TRBJ2-7, is EPEVTQTPSHQVTQMGQEVILRCVPISNHLYFYWYRQILGQKVEFLVSFYNNEISEKSEIFDDQFSVERPDGSNFTLKIRSTKLEDSAMYFCASSELGEAYEQYFGPGTRLTVT.

As concerns this clonotype: One end of the junction fails to match germline, which may point to a read error. This chain connects TRBV7-6 to TRBJ2-7; TRBD1 aligns across 10 bases. Germline V gives CDR1 SGHVS, CDR2 FNYEAQ. This CDR3 comprises 14 residues. The CDR3 coding sequence is TGTGCCAGCAGCCTACGACAGGGGGCGCCTGAGCAGCACTTC. Protein: CASSLRQGAPEQHF.

This chain connects TRBV7-9 to TRBJ1-6; a weak D match, TRBD1 (5 bases). This CDR3 is 14 amino acids long. Germline-derived CDR1 and CDR2 are SEHNR and FQNEAQ (reference sequence). The CDR3 DNA follows: TGTCTTCCGGGACCAATCTCCTATAATTCACCCCTCCACTTT. As protein: CLPGPISYNSPLHF.

The chain recombines TRBV28 with TRBJ2-7, with a possible D match to TRBD2 (5 bases). Trimming removed 4 bases at V and 0 bases at J, with 10 bases between. From germline, CDR1 is MDHEN and CDR2 SYDVKM. CDR3 size: 14 residues. Here the CDR3 DNA reads TGTGCCAGCAGTTCTAGGACTGACTCCTACGAGCAGTACTTC. This codes for CASSSRTDSYEQYF.

V and J are TRBV7-9 and TRBJ1-2; D unresolved. Trimming removed 5 bases from V and 2 bases from J, with 15 bases in between. Germline V gene lookup returns CDR1 SEHNR and CDR2 FQNEAQ (reference sequence). CDR3 length: 15 residues. The DNA of the CDR3 is TGTGCCAGCAGCAAAACCCAAAGATTCAACTATGGCTACACCTTC. Amino acids: CASSKTQRFNYGYTF.

This chain joins TRBV5-6 and TRBJ2-7, with D possibly being TRBD1 or TRBD2 (5 bases each). Trimming cost V 0 bases and J 3 bases, with 10 bases left between them. Per germline, CDR1 SGHDT and CDR2 YYEEEE. CDR3 length equals 14 residues. CDR3 region: CASSLGGDGYEQYF. The CDR3 DNA follows: TGTGCCAGCAGCTTGGGAGGGGATGGCTACGAGCAGTACTTC.

This chain links TRBV5-1 with TRBJ1-1, with unresolved D. CDR3 size: 13 residues. The germline V gene has CDR1 SGHRS and CDR2 YFSETQ. With 3 bases removed from V and 5 bases from J, the gap between germline ends came to 11 bases. The CDR3 DNA reads TGCGCCAGCAGCTCCAACGGGCGGACTGAAGCTTTCTTT. Protein sequence: CASSSNGRTEAFF. Supplemented by reference TRBV5-1 and TRBJ1-1, the full variable domain reads KAGVTQTPRYLIKTRGQQVTLSCSPISGHRSVSWYQQTPGQGLQFLFEYFSETQRNKGNFPGRFSGRQFSNSRSEMNVSTLELGDSALYLCASSSNGRTEAFFGQGTRLTVV.

V gene TRBV7-9 combines with J gene TRBJ2-7; D remains ambiguous. Germline CDR1 and CDR2: SEHNR and FQNEAQ (reference sequence). V gave up 2 bases and J gave up 2 bases, with 10 bases separating them. This CDR3 region has 14 residues. Here the CDR3 reads CASSLQLPPYEQYF. The CDR3 nucleotides are TGTGCCAGCAGCTTACAACTTCCGCCCTACGAGCAGTACTTC.

The V call is TRBV7-6, the J call TRBJ2-3; D is perhaps TRBD2 (6 bases). The length of the CDR3 is 14 residues. V was pared by 5 bases and J by 4 bases, with 13 bases between. In germline, CDR1 is SGHVS, CDR2 FNYEAQ. Here the CDR3 reads CASSPGWGADTQYF. CDR3 bases: TGTGCCAGCAGCCCAGGGTGGGGGGCAGATACGCAGTATTTT.

The chain recombines TRBV7-6 with TRBJ2-3; the D gene is possibly TRBD2 (7 bases). V lost 3 bases and J 2 bases, leaving 18 bases between the germline ends. Germline lookup yields CDR1 SGHVS and CDR2 FNYEAQ. This CDR3 comprises 17 residues. CDR3 sequence: CASSFVAGALNTDTQYF. CDR3 in DNA: TGTGCCAGCAGCTTCGTTGCGGGGGCCTTGAACACAGATACGCAGTATTTT. The complete variable domain, with remaining parts taken from reference TRBV7-6 and TRBJ2-3, reads GAGVSQSPRYKVTKRGQDVALRCDPISGHVSLYWYRQALGQGPEFLTYFNYEAQQDKSGLPNDRFSAERPEGSISTLTIQRTEQRDSAMYRCASSFVAGALNTDTQYFGPGTRLTVL.

This rearrangement joins TRBV19 to TRBJ1-2; no firm D call. Germline-derived CDR1 and CDR2 are LNHDA and SQIVND (reference sequence). V was pared by 8 bases and J by 5 bases, with 9 bases between. The CDR3 totals 11 residues. The CDR3 sequence: CASSRAYGYTF. In DNA, the CDR3 is TGTGCCAGTTCGCGGGCGTATGGCTACACCTTC.

This clonotype appeared a single time. The chain couples TRBV9 to TRBJ1-1, with 7 bases that match TRBD1. The junction had 12 bases not matched to a gene; V was cut back by 7 bases and J by 6 bases. Germline V gene lookup returns CDR1 SGDLS and CDR2 YYNGEE. The CDR3 has 14 residues. For the CDR3, the DNA is TGTGCCAGCGGGGCCGGGACAGCGGTTCCTGAAGCTTTCTTT. It translates to CASGAGTAVPEAFF.

The V gene is TRBV6-2 or TRBV6-3, the J gene TRBJ2-5; 8 bases fit TRBD1. The V gene end was trimmed by 2 bases and the J gene end by 4 bases; junction bases not matched to a gene: 3. Germline V gives CDR1 MNHEY, CDR2 SVGEGT. The CDR3 is 14 residues long. Written as DNA, the CDR3 is TGTGCCAGCAGTTACCAGGGACAGGCAGAGACCCAGTACTTC. Translation: CASSYQGQAETQYF.

This clonotype was found a few times. The chain couples TRBV5-1 to TRBJ1-5, with TRBD1 matching 7 bases. The germline CDR1 and CDR2 sequences are SGHRS and YFSETQ. The V gene end was trimmed by 5 bases and the J gene end by 2 bases; junction bases not matched to a gene: 4. The CDR3 is 14 residues long. The CDR3 reads CASSTGDGNQPQHF. The CDR3 nucleotides are TGCGCCAGCAGTACAGGGGATGGCAATCAGCCCCAGCATTTT.

The J gene is TRBJ2-7, the V gene TRBV9; 9 bases align to TRBD1. V lost 2 bases to trimming and J lost 0 bases; unmatched junction nucleotides: 6. CDR3 length: 16 amino acids. Germline loops: CDR1 SGDLS, CDR2 YYNGEE. The CDR3, as DNA: TGTGCCAGCAGCGTGACCCCGGGACAGGGCTCCTACGAGCAGTACTTC. This gives the protein CASSVTPGQGSYEQYF.

The V call is TRBV4-1, the J call TRBJ2-7, with D perhaps matching TRBD1 or TRBD2 (5 bases each). V was clipped by 4 bases and J by 3 bases, with 16 bases between them. Looked up from germline, CDR1 is MGHRA and CDR2 is YSYEKL. The CDR3 is 15 residues long. The CDR3 is CASSPRGTGFYEQYF. The CDR3 region has the DNA TGCGCCAGCAGCCCGAGGGGTACTGGGTTCTACGAGCAGTACTTC.

V usage is TRBV7-2 and J usage is TRBJ2-1; maybe TRBD2 (8 bases). V gave up 5 bases and J gave up 4 bases, with 21 bases separating them. Germline CDR1 reads SGHTA; CDR2 reads FQGNSA. CDR3 size: 17 residues. The CDR3 protein is CASSHPSREGAYNEQFF. The CDR3 nucleotides are TGTGCCAGCAGCCACCCCTCACGGGAGGGGGCATACAATGAGCAGTTCTTC.

A remark on this clonotype: This may be a read error, as it is one base from a much larger clone. V gene TRBV7-4 combines with J gene TRBJ1-1, with TRBD1 as a possible D gene (6 bases). CDR1 is SGHVT and CDR2 is SQSDAQ in the germline V gene. This CDR3 spans 16 amino acids. V was shortened by 5 bases and J by 7 bases, with 23 bases between the two germline ends. The chain's CDR3 is CASSAPHEGVEVEAFF. In DNA, the CDR3 is TGTGCCAGCAGCGCTCCGCATGAGGGGGTAGAGGTTGAAGCTTTCTTT.

This clonotype has at least ten counts. The V and J genes are TRBV7-8 and TRBJ2-2; D might be TRBD1 (5 bases). The CDR3 is made up of 16 amino acids. Trimming cost V 6 bases and J 4 bases, with 18 bases left between them. In germline, CDR1 is SGHVS, CDR2 FQNEAQ. CDR3 bases: TGTGCCAGCAGTCGTACCAGGGTCAGGAGCACCGGGGAGCTGTTTTTT. Its protein is CASSRTRVRSTGELFF.

The chain joins TRBV6-1 to TRBJ2-1, with unresolved D. The V gene's germline CDR1 is MNHNS and CDR2 SASEGT. CDR3 length: 15 amino acids. V shed 3 bases and J shed 0 bases, with 9 bases lying between them. The CDR3 reads CASSEDGSSYNEQFF. CDR3 nucleotides: TGTGCCAGCAGTGAGGACGGAAGCTCCTACAATGAGCAGTTCTTC.

This clonotype was detected a few times. The rearrangement joins TRBV6-1 to TRBJ2-5; 13 positions agree with TRBD2. The CDR3 contains 18 residues. The V gene end was trimmed by 7 bases and the J gene end by 3 bases; junction bases not matched to a gene: 14. Germline-derived CDR1 and CDR2 are MNHNS and SASEGT. The CDR3 region is CASTNDAAGTSGKETQYF. CDR3 DNA sequence: TGTGCCAGCACGAACGACGCCGCTGGGACTAGCGGGAAAGAGACCCAGTACTTC.